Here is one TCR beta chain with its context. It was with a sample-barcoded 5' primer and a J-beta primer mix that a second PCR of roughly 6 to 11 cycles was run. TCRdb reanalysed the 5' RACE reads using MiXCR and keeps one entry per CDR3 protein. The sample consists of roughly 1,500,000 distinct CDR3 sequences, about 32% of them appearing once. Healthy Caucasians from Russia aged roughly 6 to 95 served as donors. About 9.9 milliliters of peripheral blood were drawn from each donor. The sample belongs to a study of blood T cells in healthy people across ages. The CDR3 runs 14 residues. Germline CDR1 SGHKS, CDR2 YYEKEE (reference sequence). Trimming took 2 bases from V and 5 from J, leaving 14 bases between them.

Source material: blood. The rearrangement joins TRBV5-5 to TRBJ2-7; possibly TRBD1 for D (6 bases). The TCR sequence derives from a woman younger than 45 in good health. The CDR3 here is CASSFEQGPDEQYF. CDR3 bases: TGTGCCAGCAGCTTCGAACAGGGTCCCGACGAGCAGTACTTC.